This TCR beta chain comes out of a study of T cell responses to AZD1222 COVID-19 vaccine. Libraries were prepared by immunoSEQ multiplex PCR; TCRdb keeps only in-frame clonotypes and omits some of them. Of 110,000 to 150,000 clones listed, more than 85% are singletons. The V gene's germline CDR1 is MNHNS and CDR2 SASEGT. The CDR3 is made up of 14 amino acids. Trimming pared 1 base from V and 7 bases from J, leaving 11 bases between. The rearrangement joins TRBV6-1 to TRBJ1-3; D possibly corresponds to TRBD1 (5 bases). This clonotype originated in an adult in good health. Sequencing used peripheral blood, obtained on day 0 of AZD1222 vaccination. CDR3 in amino acids: CASSEVSRENTIYF. CDR3 DNA sequence: TGTGCCAGCAGTGAAGTAAGCAGGGAGAACACCATATATTTT.